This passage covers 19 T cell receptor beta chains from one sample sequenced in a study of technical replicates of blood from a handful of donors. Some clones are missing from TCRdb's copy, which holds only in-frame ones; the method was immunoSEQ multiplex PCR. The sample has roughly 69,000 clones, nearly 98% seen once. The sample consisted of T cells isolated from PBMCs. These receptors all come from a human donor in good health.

CDR3 sequence reads: CASSLGSEKLFF. The CDR3 bases are TGTGCCAGCAGCTTGGGCAGTGAAAAACTGTTTTTT. The V and J genes are TRBV5-8 and TRBJ1-4; no firm D call. Germline CDR1 and CDR2: SGHTS and YDEGEE. Trimming stripped 0 bases from V and 7 bases from J, with 4 bases between. The CDR3 is 12 amino acids.

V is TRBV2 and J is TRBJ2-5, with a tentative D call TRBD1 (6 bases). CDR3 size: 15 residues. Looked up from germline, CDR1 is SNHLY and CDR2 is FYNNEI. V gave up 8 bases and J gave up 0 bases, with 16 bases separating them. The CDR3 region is CASEPGVINQETQYF. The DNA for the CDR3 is TGTGCCAGCGAACCAGGGGTAATTAACCAAGAGACCCAGTACTTC.

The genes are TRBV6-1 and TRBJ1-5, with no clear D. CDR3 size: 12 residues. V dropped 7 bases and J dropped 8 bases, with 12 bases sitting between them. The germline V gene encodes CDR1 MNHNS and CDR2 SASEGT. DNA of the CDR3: TGTGCCAGCAACGTTGACGGGGAGCCCCAGCATTTT. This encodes CASNVDGEPQHF.

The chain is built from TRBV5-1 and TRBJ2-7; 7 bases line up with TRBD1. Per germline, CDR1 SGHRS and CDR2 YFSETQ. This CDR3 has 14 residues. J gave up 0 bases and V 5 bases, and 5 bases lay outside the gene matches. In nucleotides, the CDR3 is TGCGCCAGCAGACAGGGGCCAACCTCCTACGAGCAGTACTTC. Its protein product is CASRQGPTSYEQYF.

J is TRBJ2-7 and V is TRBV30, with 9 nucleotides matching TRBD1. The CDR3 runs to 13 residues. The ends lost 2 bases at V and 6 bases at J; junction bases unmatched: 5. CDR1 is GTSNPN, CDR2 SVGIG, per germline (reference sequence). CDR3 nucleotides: TGTGCCTGGAGTAGCGGGACAGGGTCCGAGCAGTACTTC. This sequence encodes CAWSSGTGSEQYF.

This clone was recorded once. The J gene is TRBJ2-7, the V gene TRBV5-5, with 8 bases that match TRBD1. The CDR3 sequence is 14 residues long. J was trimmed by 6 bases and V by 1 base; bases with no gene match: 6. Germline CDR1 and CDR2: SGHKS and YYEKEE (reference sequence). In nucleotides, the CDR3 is TGTGCCAGCAGCTTGTTAGGACAGGGAAGCGAGCAGTACTTC. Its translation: CASSLLGQGSEQYF.

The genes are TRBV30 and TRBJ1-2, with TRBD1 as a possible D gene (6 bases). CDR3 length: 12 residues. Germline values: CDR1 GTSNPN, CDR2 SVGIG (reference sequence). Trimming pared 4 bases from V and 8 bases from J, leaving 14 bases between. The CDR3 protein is CAWINRAEGYTF. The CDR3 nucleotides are TGTGCCTGGATTAACAGGGCCGAGGGCTACACCTTC.

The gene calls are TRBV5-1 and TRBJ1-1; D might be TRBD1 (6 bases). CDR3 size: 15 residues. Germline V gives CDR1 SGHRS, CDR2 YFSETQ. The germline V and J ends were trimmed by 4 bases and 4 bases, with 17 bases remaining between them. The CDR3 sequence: CASSNEQGRFTEAFF. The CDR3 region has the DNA TGCGCCAGCAGCAACGAACAGGGTCGCTTCACTGAAGCTTTCTTT.

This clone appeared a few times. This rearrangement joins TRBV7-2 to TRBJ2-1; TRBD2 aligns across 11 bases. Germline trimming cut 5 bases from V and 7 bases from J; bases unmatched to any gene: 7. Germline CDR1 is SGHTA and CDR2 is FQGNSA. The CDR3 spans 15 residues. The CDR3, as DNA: TGTGCCAGCAGCCCCGTAGCGGGAGGGGGGAATGAGCAGTTCTTC. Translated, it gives CASSPVAGGGNEQFF.

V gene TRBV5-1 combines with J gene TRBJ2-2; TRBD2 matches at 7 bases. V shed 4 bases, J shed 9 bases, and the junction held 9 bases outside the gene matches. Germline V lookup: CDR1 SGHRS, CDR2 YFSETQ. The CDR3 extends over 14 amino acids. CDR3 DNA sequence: TGCGCCAGCAGCACCGAGCGGGATAACAGGGAGCTGTTTTTT. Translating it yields CASSTERDNRELFF.

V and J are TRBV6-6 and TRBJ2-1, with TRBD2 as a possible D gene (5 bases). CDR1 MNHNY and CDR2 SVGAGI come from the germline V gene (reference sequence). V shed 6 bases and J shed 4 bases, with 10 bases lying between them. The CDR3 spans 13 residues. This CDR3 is CASSPGGYNEQFF. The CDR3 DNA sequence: TGTGCCAGCAGCCCCGGAGGATACAATGAGCAGTTCTTC.

Here the CDR3 reads CASSYFTGEAFF. DNA for the CDR3: TGTGCCAGCAGTTACTTCACAGGTGAAGCTTTCTTT. The chain carries TRBV6-5 and TRBJ1-1, with D possibly matching TRBD1 (5 bases). The CDR3 is 12 residues long. V was trimmed by 1 base and J by 7 bases, leaving 7 bases between them. Germline values: CDR1 MNHEY, CDR2 SVGAGI.

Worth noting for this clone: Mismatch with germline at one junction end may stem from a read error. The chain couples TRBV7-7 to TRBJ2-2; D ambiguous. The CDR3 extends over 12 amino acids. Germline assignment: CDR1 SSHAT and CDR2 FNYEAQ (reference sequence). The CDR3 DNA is TGTGCTAGCAGCCATGTTACCGGGGAGCTGTTTTTT. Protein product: CASSHVTGELFF. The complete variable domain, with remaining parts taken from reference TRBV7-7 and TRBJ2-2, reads GAGVSQSPRYKVTKRGQDVTLRCDPISSHATLYWYQQALGQGPEFLTYFNYEAQPDKSGLPSDRFSAERPEGSISTLTIQRTEQRDSAMYRCASSHVTGELFFGEGSRLTVL.

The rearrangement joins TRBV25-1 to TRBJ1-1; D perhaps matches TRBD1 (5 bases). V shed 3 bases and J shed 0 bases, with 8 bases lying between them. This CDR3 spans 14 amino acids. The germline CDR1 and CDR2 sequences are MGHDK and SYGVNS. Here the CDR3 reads CASSETVMNTEAFF. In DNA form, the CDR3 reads TGTGCCAGCAGTGAGACAGTCATGAACACTGAAGCTTTCTTT.

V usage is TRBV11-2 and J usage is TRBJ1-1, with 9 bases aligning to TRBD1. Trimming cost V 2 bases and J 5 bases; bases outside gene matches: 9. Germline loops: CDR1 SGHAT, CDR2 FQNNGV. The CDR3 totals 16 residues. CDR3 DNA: TGTGCCAGCAGCTTAATCCCCACAGGGGGCTTTACTGAAGCTTTCTTT. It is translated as CASSLIPTGGFTEAFF.

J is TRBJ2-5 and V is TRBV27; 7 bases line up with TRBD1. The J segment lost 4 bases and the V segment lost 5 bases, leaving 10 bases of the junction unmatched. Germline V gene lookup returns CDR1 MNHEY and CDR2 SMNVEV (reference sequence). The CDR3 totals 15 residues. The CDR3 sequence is CASSKLTGVGETQYF. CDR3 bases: TGTGCCAGCAGTAAGCTAACAGGGGTTGGAGAGACCCAGTACTTC.

The CDR3 sequence: CASSTPWTSGGYEQYF. In DNA, the CDR3 is TGTGCCAGTAGTACTCCTTGGACTAGCGGAGGCTACGAGCAGTACTTC. The rearrangement uses TRBV19 and TRBJ2-7, with 10 bases lining up with TRBD2. J was trimmed by 3 bases and V by 4 bases; bases with no gene match: 9. In germline, CDR1 is LNHDA, CDR2 SQIVND (reference sequence). This CDR3 has 16 amino acids.

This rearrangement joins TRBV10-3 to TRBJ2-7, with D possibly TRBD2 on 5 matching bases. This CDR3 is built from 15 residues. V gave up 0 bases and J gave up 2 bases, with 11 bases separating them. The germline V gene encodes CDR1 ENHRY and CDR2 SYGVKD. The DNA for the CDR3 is TGTGCCATCAGTGAGTCTCGGACTTCCACCTACGAGCAGTACTTC. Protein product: CAISESRTSTYEQYF.

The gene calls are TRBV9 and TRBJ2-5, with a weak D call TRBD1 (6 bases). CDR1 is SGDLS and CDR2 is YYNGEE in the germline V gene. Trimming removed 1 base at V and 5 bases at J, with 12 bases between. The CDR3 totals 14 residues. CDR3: CASSVQGLGETQYF. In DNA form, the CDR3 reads TGTGCCAGCAGCGTACAGGGGCTCGGGGAGACCCAGTACTTC. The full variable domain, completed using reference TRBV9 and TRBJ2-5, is DSGVTQTPKHLITATGQRVTLRCSPRSGDLSVYWYQQSLDQGLQFLIQYYNGEERAKGNILERFSAQQFPDLHSELNLSSLELGDSALYFCASSVQGLGETQYFGPGTRLLVL.